These 25 T cell receptor beta chains originate from one sample sequenced in a study of cytomegalovirus exposure and HLA in healthy donors. It was with 60 Vbeta and 13 Jbeta primers that the PCR ran. The assay was immunoSEQ multiplex PCR, and TCRdb's table has in-frame clones only and misses some. The profile covers around 180,000 clones, with approximately 81% appearing a single time and approximately 0.26% taken by the ten largest. The sample taken for sequencing was PBMCs. These receptor sequences come from a boy between 10 and 17 years old in good health and CMV-seronegative.

The V call is TRBV11-3, the J call TRBJ2-1; TRBD1 agrees at 12 bases. Germline CDR1 is SGHNT and CDR2 is YENEEA. V shed 4 bases and J 8 bases; nucleotides not matched to a gene: 9. The CDR3 covers 16 residues. CDR3 DNA: TGTGCCAGCAGCTCATCTCCGGGACAGGGGGCCCATGAGCAGTTCTTC. Translated: CASSSSPGQGAHEQFF.

V and J are TRBV6-5 and TRBJ1-2, with D perhaps TRBD1 (6 bases). The V gene's germline CDR1 is MNHEY and CDR2 SVGAGI. This CDR3 has 15 residues. V was shortened by 0 bases and J by 4 bases, with 12 bases between the two germline ends. The CDR3 sequence: CASSYSRDTPYGYTF. CDR3 bases: TGTGCCAGCAGTTACTCACGGGACACCCCCTATGGCTACACCTTC.

The V call is TRBV21-1, the J call TRBJ1-1; TRBD1, the table's D call, lacks a check against the DNA. TRBV21-1 is marked as a pseudogene. This CDR3 contains 16 residues. The CDR3 sequence: CASSKVGTDLGTEAFF. Written as DNA, the CDR3 is TGTGCCAGCAGCAAAGTTGGGACAGACCTGGGCACTGAAGCTTTCTTT.

For this clone: A junction end diverges from the germline sequence, so it may reflect a read error. V is TRBV7-9 and J is TRBJ1-1, with 8 bases matching TRBD1. The V gene's germline CDR1 is SEHNR and CDR2 FQNEAQ (reference sequence). The CDR3 covers 18 residues. As DNA, the CDR3 is TGTTCCAGCAGCCCTTCGCCGGACAGGGCTTTGTGGAACACTGAAGCTTTCTTT. Its translation: CSSSPSPDRALWNTEAFF.

This clone was seen a handful of times. The rearrangement joins TRBV6-1 to TRBJ2-2; 7 bases are shared with TRBD1. V lost 5 bases, J lost 0 bases, and 3 bases stayed unmatched. The CDR3 spans 15 residues. The germline gives CDR1 MNHNS, CDR2 SASEGT. In nucleotides, the CDR3 is TGTGCCAGCAGTCCAGGGGGATCGAACACCGGGGAGCTGTTTTTT. This translates into CASSPGGSNTGELFF.

This clone was counted a few times. The chain joins TRBV2 to TRBJ2-1; possibly TRBD2 for D (6 bases). The CDR3 contains 14 residues. Trimming shortened V by 4 bases and J by 5 bases, and 12 bases separated the two germline ends. The V gene's germline CDR1 is SNHLY and CDR2 FYNNEI. CDR3 DNA sequence: TGTGCCAGCAGTGGTCTAGCGTTCCACAATGAGCAGTTCTTC. Its protein product is CASSGLAFHNEQFF.

The J gene is TRBJ1-3, the V gene TRBV5-1; D may be TRBD1 (5 bases). CDR1 SGHRS and CDR2 YFSETQ come from the germline V gene. The CDR3 sequence is 14 residues long. V lost 4 bases and J lost 1, with 9 bases in between. As DNA, the CDR3 is TGCGCCAGCAGCCAGGGACTATCTGGAAACACCATATATTTT. Its translation: CASSQGLSGNTIYF.

A note on this clone: Other nucleotide sequences in the sample specify the same CDR3. The chain is built from TRBV11-3 and TRBJ2-3; 8 nucleotides align to TRBD1. V lost 5 bases to trimming and J lost 1 base; unmatched junction nucleotides: 2. The CDR3 covers 14 residues. CDR1 and CDR2 (germline): SGHNT, YENEEA. The CDR3 reads CASSPGQGTDTQYF. Written as DNA, the CDR3 is TGTGCCAGCAGCCCGGGACAGGGCACAGATACGCAGTATTTT.

This chain uses TRBV27 with TRBJ1-1, with 7 bases aligning to TRBD1. V lost 7 bases and J lost 0; bases outside the gene matches: 8. The CDR3 runs to 15 residues. In germline, CDR1 is MNHEY, CDR2 SMNVEV (reference sequence). CDR3 sequence reads: CASTPTGVMNTEAFF. As DNA, the CDR3 is TGTGCCAGCACCCCAACAGGGGTCATGAACACTGAAGCTTTCTTT.

The chain employs TRBV19 and TRBJ1-5; no firm D call. CDR1 and CDR2 (germline): LNHDA, SQIVND (reference sequence). The CDR3 covers 15 residues. The V and J ends lost 7 bases and 2 bases respectively, with 15 bases between them. This CDR3 reads CASTREGTGNQPQHF. CDR3 in DNA: TGTGCCAGTACGAGGGAGGGCACGGGCAATCAGCCCCAGCATTTT.

V is TRBV9 and J is TRBJ1-6; TRBD1 might be the D (6 bases). CDR3 size: 13 residues. Trimming took 7 bases from V and 8 from J, leaving 13 bases between them. Germline values: CDR1 SGDLS, CDR2 YYNGEE. The chain's CDR3 is CASAREGDSPLHF. In nucleotides, the CDR3 is TGTGCCAGCGCGCGAGAGGGGGATTCACCCCTCCACTTT. The full variable domain, rest sourced from reference TRBV9 and TRBJ1-6, is DSGVTQTPKHLITATGQRVTLRCSPRSGDLSVYWYQQSLDQGLQFLIQYYNGEERAKGNILERFSAQQFPDLHSELNLSSLELGDSALYFCASAREGDSPLHFGNGTRLTVT.

The chain carries TRBV7-6 and TRBJ1-2; 8 bases are a match to TRBD1. The germline CDR1 and CDR2 sequences are SGHVS and FNYEAQ. CDR3 length equals 16 residues. The J segment lost 6 bases and the V segment lost 5 bases, leaving 14 bases of the junction unmatched. CDR3 sequence reads: CASSPLWGDRGHGYTF. The DNA of the CDR3 is TGTGCCAGCAGCCCTCTATGGGGTGACAGGGGACATGGCTACACCTTC. The entire variable domain, with the rest obtained from reference TRBV7-6 and TRBJ1-2, is as follows: GAGVSQSPRYKVTKRGQDVALRCDPISGHVSLYWYRQALGQGPEFLTYFNYEAQQDKSGLPNDRFSAERPEGSISTLTIQRTEQRDSAMYRCASSPLWGDRGHGYTFGSGTRLTVV.

In its sample, this clone was seen a few times. CDR3 coding DNA: TGTGCCAGCAGCCGCCCCGGAGGCCCCAACAATGAGCAGTTCTTC. It yields the protein CASSRPGGPNNEQFF. The chain uses TRBV13 and TRBJ2-1, with D possibly being TRBD2 (5 bases). Germline loops: CDR1 PRHDT, CDR2 FYEKMQ (reference sequence). V lost 5 bases to trimming and J lost 5 bases, with 16 bases between them. The CDR3 sequence is 15 residues long.

The chain carries TRBV7-9 and TRBJ1-1; 9 nucleotides agree with TRBD1. Germline CDR1 reads SEHNR; CDR2 reads FQNEAQ (reference sequence). This CDR3 spans 18 amino acids. The ends lost 5 bases at V and 4 bases at J; junction bases unmatched: 17. The CDR3 coding sequence is TGTGCCAGCAGCCTTACCGGGACAGGGTCGCTCTCGGGCACTGAAGCTTTCTTT. Encoded protein: CASSLTGTGSLSGTEAFF.

This clone was counted a few times. The chain links TRBV13 to TRBJ1-1; 9 bases are a match to TRBD1. V lost 4 bases to trimming and J lost 6 bases; unmatched junction nucleotides: 6. The V gene's germline CDR1 is PRHDT and CDR2 FYEKMQ (reference sequence). This CDR3 has 14 residues. The DNA of the CDR3 is TGTGCCAGCAGCTACAGGGGGCAGGGAGCTGAAGCTTTCTTT. Protein sequence: CASSYRGQGAEAFF.

The chain is built from TRBV10-2 and TRBJ1-6, with 8 positions matching TRBD1. CDR1 WSHSY and CDR2 SAAADI come from the germline V gene. The CDR3 loop spans 19 amino acids. Germline trimming cut 6 bases from V and 1 base from J; bases unmatched to any gene: 14. CDR3 sequence: CASRADRANSKSYNSPLHF. As DNA, the CDR3 is TGCGCCAGCAGGGCGGACAGGGCAAACTCGAAGTCCTATAATTCACCCCTCCACTTT.

This chain uses TRBV7-9 with TRBJ2-3; D might be TRBD2 (5 bases). V was clipped by 5 bases and J by 5 bases, with 17 bases between them. CDR1 SEHNR and CDR2 FQNEAQ come from the germline V gene (reference sequence). The CDR3 consists of 15 residues. The CDR3 nucleotides are TGTGCCAGCAGCCCCGACCCGGGAAGTGGAGATACGCAGTATTTT. It codes for CASSPDPGSGDTQYF.

The J gene is TRBJ1-5, the V gene TRBV21-1; the table gives TRBD1 as D, unverified against the DNA. TRBV21-1 constitutes a pseudogene. This CDR3 contains 15 residues. The CDR3 sequence: CASTSQGVGNQPQHF. CDR3 DNA sequence: TGTGCCAGCACCTCACAGGGGGTGGGTAATCAGCCCCAGCATTTT.

The chain is built from TRBV7-9 and TRBJ1-4; D unclear. The CDR3 extends over 14 amino acids. Per germline, CDR1 SEHNR and CDR2 FQNEAQ (reference sequence). Trimming left V 5 bases short and J 8 bases short, with 15 bases between. The CDR3 sequence is CASSDAGFREKLFF. The CDR3 DNA follows: TGTGCCAGCAGCGACGCGGGGTTTCGGGAAAAACTGTTTTTT.

J is TRBJ2-7 and V is TRBV30, with D perhaps TRBD1 (6 bases). Between the trimmed V and J ends, which lost 3 bases and 5 bases, there was a span of 11 bases. The CDR3 is 12 residues long. Germline CDR1 is GTSNPN and CDR2 is SVGIG (reference sequence). This chain's CDR3 is CAWSPTGNEQYF. The CDR3 region has the DNA TGTGCCTGGAGCCCTACAGGGAACGAGCAGTACTTC.

In nucleotides, the CDR3 is TGTGCCAGCAGGGTACCGGGACTCGCCGGTGCCTATGGCTACACCTTC. This sequence encodes CASRVPGLAGAYGYTF. The chain is built from TRBV2 and TRBJ1-2, with D possibly matching TRBD1 (5 bases). V was trimmed by 6 bases and J by 4 bases, leaving 21 bases between them. Germline V lookup: CDR1 SNHLY, CDR2 FYNNEI. The CDR3 runs 16 residues.

The V and J genes are TRBV4-3 and TRBJ2-5; 7 bases are a match to TRBD1. The ends lost 1 base at V and 2 bases at J; junction bases unmatched: 7. CDR1 LGHNA and CDR2 YSLEER come from the germline V gene. There are 16 residues in the CDR3. The CDR3 bases are TGCGCCAGCAGCCAAGGAACAGGGGCTCGGCAAGAGACCCAGTACTTC. Its protein is CASSQGTGARQETQYF.

This rearrangement joins TRBV7-2 to TRBJ1-1; no firm D call. V lost 5 bases and J 0 bases, leaving 16 bases between the germline ends. The CDR3 contains 16 residues. Germline V lookup: CDR1 SGHTA, CDR2 FQGNSA. Here the CDR3 reads CASSQRRGSMNTEAFF. CDR3 sequence (DNA): TGTGCCAGCAGCCAAAGACGCGGCAGCATGAACACTGAAGCTTTCTTT.

The V call is TRBV5-1, the J call TRBJ2-5; 11 bases agree with TRBD2. Germline CDR1 reads SGHRS; CDR2 reads YFSETQ. Trimming at V came to 7 bases and at J to 4 bases, leaving 12 bases not matched to a gene. This CDR3 contains 16 residues. CDR3 loop: CASGLLLAGVGETQYF. The CDR3 region has the DNA TGCGCCAGCGGCCTTTTACTAGCGGGAGTCGGAGAGACCCAGTACTTC.

The chain combines TRBV7-9 with TRBJ2-5; 8 bases align to TRBD2. This CDR3 has 16 residues. Looked up from germline, CDR1 is SEHNR and CDR2 is FQNEAQ (reference sequence). V shed 2 bases, J shed 4 bases, and the junction held 9 bases outside the gene matches. CDR3 protein: CASSLSRGTSGETQYF. The CDR3 DNA is TGTGCCAGCAGCTTAAGTAGAGGGACTAGTGGAGAGACCCAGTACTTC. The full variable domain, completed using reference TRBV7-9 and TRBJ2-5, is DTGVSQNPRHKITKRGQNVTFRCDPISEHNRLYWYRQTLGQGPEFLTYFQNEAQLEKSRLLSDRFSAERPKGSFSTLEIQRTEQGDSAMYLCASSLSRGTSGETQYFGPGTRLLVL.